This entry features one TCR beta chain sequence. Its antigen is as yet unknown. This sample is drawn from a study of vaccination effects on CD4 cells after COVID-19. When less than 11 days of culture had elapsed, CD4+ T cells were isolated. Two doses of BNT162b2 or mRNA-1273 vaccine were administered to participants. The protocol was immunoSEQ multiplex PCR, while the TCRdb copy is restricted to in-frame clones and leaves out a portion. The repertoire holds about 66,000 clones, with less than 80% as singletons. This CDR3 comprises 17 residues. Germline V CDR1 and CDR2: WNHNN, SYGVQD (reference sequence). Unmatched junction bases numbered 13, after V lost 2 bases and J lost 8 bases.

The TCR comes from a human donor who received a COVID-19 vaccine. V and J are TRBV10-1 and TRBJ2-3; 10 bases agree with TRBD2. The specimen comprised CD4+ T cells from PBMCs cultured without peptide, sampled after COVID-19 vaccination. The CDR3 region has the DNA TGCGCCAGCAGTGAGCAACCAGCGGGGGGGCCGTGGGGTACGCAGTATTTT. Its protein is CASSEQPAGGPWGTQYF.